This T cell receptor beta chain was identified in a study of blood T cells in healthy people across ages. Study in general: About one barcoded beta molecule per two T cells was the capture yield of template switching.

A remark on this clonotype: The antigen is undetermined.

General study results and limits: TCR beta diversity per million T cells fell roughly linearly with age.

V lost 7 bases, J lost 2 bases, and 11 bases stayed unmatched. In germline, CDR1 is SGHVS, CDR2 FQNEAQ. This CDR3 has 15 residues. Together with a sample-barcoded 5' primer, a J-beta primer mix was included in a second PCR lasting roughly 6 to 12 cycles. Each cDNA molecule was tagged by a template-switch adaptor with 12 random nucleotides. Every individual sample yielded 2.5 million or more paired-end reads (each containing CDR3). MiXCR, run by TCRdb on the 5' RACE reads, gives a single entry per CDR3 protein. The table has 650,000 to 900,000 distinct CDR3 sequences, roughly 60% seen once. This receptor was obtained from a man aged 30 to 39 in good health. The rearrangement links TRBV7-8 to TRBJ2-7; 7 bases match TRBD1. The sample was blood. CDR3 amino acids: CASTDLNRGTYEQYF. CDR3 nucleotide sequence: TGTGCCAGCACCGACCTGAACAGGGGAACCTACGAGCAGTACTTC.